The 11 T cell receptor beta chains below all came from one sample that was sequenced in a study of T cell repertoires in cytomegalovirus infection. TCRdb re-called the reads through MiXCR, storing one row per CDR3 protein. The data hold more than 500,000 distinct CDR3 sequences, with about 17% observed a single time. Source material: CD8+ T cells from PBMCs. These receptors all come from a human donor in good health (CMV status not recorded). Some clones in this sample may be carry-over from other donors' samples.

The chain combines TRBV29-1 with TRBJ2-7, with a weak D call TRBD1 (6 bases). Germline V gives CDR1 SQVTM, CDR2 ANQGSEA. The CDR3 runs 11 residues. Trimming cost V 3 bases and J 3 bases, with 6 bases left between them. The CDR3, as DNA: TGCAGCGTTGACAGGGGCTACGAGCAGTACTTC. Translation: CSVDRGYEQYF.

This clonotype was counted at least ten times. DNA for the CDR3: TGTGCCAGCAGCTTAAGGACAGGGTCTGGGGCCAACGTCCTGACTTTC. Amino acids: CASSLRTGSGANVLTF. The rearrangement links TRBV7-6 to TRBJ2-6, with 8 bases matching TRBD1. Germline trimming cut 2 bases from V and 1 base from J; bases unmatched to any gene: 1. CDR1 is SGHVS and CDR2 is FNYEAQ in the germline V gene. The CDR3 is 16 amino acids.

The V and J genes are TRBV6-1 and TRBJ1-1; possible D gene TRBD1, 5 bases. CDR1 is MNHNS, CDR2 SASEGT, per germline. The length of the CDR3 is 13 residues. The germline V and J ends were trimmed by 5 bases and 7 bases, with 14 bases remaining between them. CDR3 in amino acids: CASSYAEGNEAFF. The CDR3 DNA reads TGTGCCAGCAGTTATGCAGAGGGGAATGAAGCTTTCTTT.

This clonotype showed up just a few times. The chain joins TRBV11-2 to TRBJ1-1; D is unclear. This CDR3 comprises 14 residues. V lost 6 bases, J lost 5 bases, and 16 bases lay in between. Germline values: CDR1 SGHAT, CDR2 FQNNGV. The CDR3 region is CASRKMTGRTEAFF. The CDR3 DNA sequence: TGTGCCAGCAGAAAAATGACGGGGAGGACTGAAGCTTTCTTT.

This clonotype was seen at least ten times. The rearrangement links TRBV10-3 to TRBJ1-2; TRBD1 might be the D (6 bases). V was trimmed by 0 bases and J by 0 bases, leaving 20 bases between them. This CDR3 spans 19 amino acids. Looked up from germline, CDR1 is ENHRY and CDR2 is SYGVKD. The CDR3 DNA reads as TGTGCCATCAGTGAGTCTAAAATCATGGCCAGGGGCTCTAACTATGGCTACACCTTC. It codes for CAISESKIMARGSNYGYTF.

This clonotype was detected once. At one end the junction does not follow the germline gene, possibly because of a read error. The chain joins TRBV10-2 to TRBJ2-2, with 7 bases aligning to TRBD2. The germline V gene encodes CDR1 WSHSY and CDR2 SAAADI. The CDR3 spans 11 residues. DNA for the CDR3: TGCGCCAGCAGTGATCGGGGGGTGCTGGTTTTT. Translation: CASSDRGVLVF.

This clonotype was recorded many times. V usage is TRBV19 and J usage is TRBJ1-5; a possible D gene is TRBD1 (5 bases). From germline, CDR1 is LNHDA and CDR2 SQIVND (reference sequence). The V and J ends lost 9 bases and 5 bases respectively, with 26 bases between them. CDR3 size: 17 residues. In DNA, the CDR3 is TGTGCCAGCAGCCGACTTTGGGATGGGGCAATTTATCAGCCCCAGCATTTT. Translating it yields CASSRLWDGAIYQPQHF.

This clonotype was detected many times. J is TRBJ1-6 and V is TRBV7-3, with TRBD1 matching over 9 bases. Germline V gene lookup returns CDR1 SGHTA and CDR2 FQGTGA. The V and J ends lost 4 bases and 7 bases, in that order; junction bases with no gene match: 2. CDR3 length equals 14 residues. For the CDR3, the DNA is TGTGCCAGCAGCTCGACAGGGGGGAATTCACCCCTCCACTTT. This sequence encodes CASSSTGGNSPLHF.

This clonotype was seen at least ten times. The rearrangement joins TRBV28 to TRBJ2-2; a weak D match, TRBD1 (6 bases). Deletions cut 6 bases from V and 5 bases from J, with 7 bases between. Germline V gives CDR1 MDHEN, CDR2 SYDVKM. The CDR3 is 12 residues long. The CDR3 sequence is CASRDRTGELFF. The CDR3 coding sequence is TGTGCCAGCAGGGACAGAACCGGGGAGCTGTTTTTT.

This clonotype was counted between two and nine times. J is TRBJ2-4 and V is TRBV2; D remains ambiguous. V was shortened by 7 bases and J by 7 bases, with 8 bases between the two germline ends. There are 11 residues in the CDR3. Germline loops: CDR1 SNHLY, CDR2 FYNNEI. This CDR3 is CASTGGNIQYF. The CDR3, as DNA: TGTGCCAGCACAGGTGGGAACATTCAGTACTTC.

This clonotype was detected ten times or more. The chain combines TRBV27 with TRBJ1-1; tentatively, D is TRBD1 (5 bases). Trimming took 4 bases from V and 4 from J, leaving 13 bases between them. Germline CDR1 is MNHEY and CDR2 is SMNVEV (reference sequence). The CDR3 runs 14 residues. The CDR3 bases are TGTGCCAGCAGTTCGGGGTGGGGGGGCACTGAAGCTTTCTTT. It translates to CASSSGWGGTEAFF.